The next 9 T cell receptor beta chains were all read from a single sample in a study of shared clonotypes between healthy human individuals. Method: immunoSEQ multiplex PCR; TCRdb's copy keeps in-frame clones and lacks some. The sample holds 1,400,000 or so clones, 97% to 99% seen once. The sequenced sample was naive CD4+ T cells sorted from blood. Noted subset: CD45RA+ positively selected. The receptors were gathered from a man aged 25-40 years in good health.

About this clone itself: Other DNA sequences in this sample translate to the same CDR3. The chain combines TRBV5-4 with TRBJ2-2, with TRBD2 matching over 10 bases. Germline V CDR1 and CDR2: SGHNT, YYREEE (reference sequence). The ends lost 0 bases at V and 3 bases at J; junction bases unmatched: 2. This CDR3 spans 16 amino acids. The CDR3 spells CASSLGLAGDTGELFF. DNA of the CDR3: TGTGCCAGCAGCTTGGGCCTAGCGGGAGACACCGGGGAGCTGTTTTTT.

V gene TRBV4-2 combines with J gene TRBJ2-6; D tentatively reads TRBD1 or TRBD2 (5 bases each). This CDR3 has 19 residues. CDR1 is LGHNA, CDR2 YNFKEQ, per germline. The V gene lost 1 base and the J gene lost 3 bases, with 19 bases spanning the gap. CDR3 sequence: CASSQVVEGRSIGANVLTF. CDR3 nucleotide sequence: TGTGCCAGCAGCCAAGTCGTAGAGGGGAGAAGTATTGGGGCCAACGTCCTGACTTTC.

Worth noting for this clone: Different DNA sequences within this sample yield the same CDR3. CDR3 protein: CASSEVAGGRDTQYF. The DNA for the CDR3 is TGTGCCAGCAGTGAAGTAGCGGGAGGTAGGGATACGCAGTATTTT. The chain couples TRBV6-1 to TRBJ2-3; the match to TRBD2 covers 10 bases. J lost 6 bases, V lost 1 base, and 4 bases had no gene match. Germline CDR1 and CDR2: MNHNS and SASEGT. This CDR3 contains 15 residues.

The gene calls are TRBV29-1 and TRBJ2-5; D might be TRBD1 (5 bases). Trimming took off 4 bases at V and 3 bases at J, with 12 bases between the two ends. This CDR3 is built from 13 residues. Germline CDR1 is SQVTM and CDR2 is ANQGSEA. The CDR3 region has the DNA TGCAGCGTTGCAGGGATAGCAAAAGAGACCCAGTACTTC. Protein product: CSVAGIAKETQYF.

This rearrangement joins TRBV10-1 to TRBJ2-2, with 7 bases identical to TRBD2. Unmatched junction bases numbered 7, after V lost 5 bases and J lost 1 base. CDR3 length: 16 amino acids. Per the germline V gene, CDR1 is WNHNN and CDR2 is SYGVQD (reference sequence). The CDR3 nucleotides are TGCGCCAGCAGTAAATTAGCGGGTGTGAACACCGGGGAGCTGTTTTTT. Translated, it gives CASSKLAGVNTGELFF.

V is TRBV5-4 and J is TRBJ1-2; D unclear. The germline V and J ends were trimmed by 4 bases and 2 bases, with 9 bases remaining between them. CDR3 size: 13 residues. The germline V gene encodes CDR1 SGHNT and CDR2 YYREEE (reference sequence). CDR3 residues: CASSPQVNYGYTF. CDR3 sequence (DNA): TGTGCCAGCAGCCCGCAGGTGAACTATGGCTACACCTTC.

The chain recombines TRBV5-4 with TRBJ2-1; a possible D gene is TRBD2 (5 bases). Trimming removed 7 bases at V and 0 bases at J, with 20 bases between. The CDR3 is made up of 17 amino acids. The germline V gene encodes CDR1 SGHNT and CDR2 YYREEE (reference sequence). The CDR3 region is CASGSTGRLSSYNEQFF. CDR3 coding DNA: TGTGCCAGCGGTTCCACGGGGAGATTGAGCTCCTACAATGAGCAGTTCTTC. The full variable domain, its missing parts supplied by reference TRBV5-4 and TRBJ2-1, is ETGVTQSPTHLIKTRGQQVTLRCSSQSGHNTVSWYQQALGQGPQFIFQYYREEENGRGNFPPRFSGLQFPNYSSELNVNALELDDSALYLCASGSTGRLSSYNEQFFGPGTRLTVL.

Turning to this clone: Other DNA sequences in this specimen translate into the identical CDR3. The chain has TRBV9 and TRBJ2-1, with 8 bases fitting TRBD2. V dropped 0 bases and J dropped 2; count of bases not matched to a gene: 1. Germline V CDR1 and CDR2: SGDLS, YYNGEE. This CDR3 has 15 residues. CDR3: CASSVAGGTYNEQFF. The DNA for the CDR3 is TGTGCCAGCAGCGTAGCGGGAGGGACCTACAATGAGCAGTTCTTC.

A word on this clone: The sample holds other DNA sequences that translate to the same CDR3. This CDR3 is CASSLGQYNEKLFF. As DNA, the CDR3 is TGTGCCAGCAGCTTGGGACAGTATAATGAAAAACTGTTTTTT. V usage is TRBV7-9 and J usage is TRBJ1-4, with 7 bases fitting TRBD1. V trimming: 3 bases; J trimming: 4 bases; junction bases outside the gene matches: 2. CDR1 and CDR2 (germline): SEHNR, FQNEAQ (reference sequence). The CDR3 extends over 14 amino acids.